One sample yielded the 10 T cell receptor beta chains listed below, sequenced in a study of beta chain features in type 1 diabetes. The sequenced template was cDNA made from the entire isolated RNA. Assay: immunoSEQ multiplex PCR; the TCRdb copy retains only in-frame clones and omits some. The data show approximately 250,000 clones, around 14% seen once. The sequenced material came from naive CD4+ T cells from blood. Receptors originate from a woman in her 40s in good health.

There are a few counts of this clone. The chain joins TRBV5-1 to TRBJ1-6, with D hard to call. The V gene lost 0 bases and the J gene lost 7 bases, with 8 bases spanning the gap. Germline CDR1 is SGHRS and CDR2 is YFSETQ. This CDR3 has 14 amino acids. The CDR3, as DNA: TGCGCCAGCAGCTTGGACGGGGAAAATTCACCCCTCCACTTT. It is translated as CASSLDGENSPLHF.

The CDR3 DNA is TGCGCCAGCAGGAATACGGGACTAGCTTCAGCCGGGGAGCTGTTTTTT. This gives the protein CASRNTGLASAGELFF. The chain combines TRBV5-1 with TRBJ2-2; 9 bases are shared with TRBD2. This CDR3 contains 16 residues. With V trimmed by 5 bases and J by 6 bases, 11 bases remained unmatched. From germline, CDR1 is SGHRS and CDR2 YFSETQ. The full variable domain, in which reference TRBV5-1 and TRBJ2-2 provide the parts outside the CDR3, is KAGVTQTPRYLIKTRGQQVTLSCSPISGHRSVSWYQQTPGQGLQFLFEYFSETQRNKGNFPGRFSGRQFSNSRSEMNVSTLELGDSALYLCASRNTGLASAGELFFGEGSRLTVL.

The chain couples TRBV5-1 to TRBJ2-7; the match to TRBD1 covers 7 bases. Trimming cost V 3 bases and J 0 bases; bases outside gene matches: 9. The CDR3 is made up of 16 amino acids. The germline gives CDR1 SGHRS, CDR2 YFSETQ. The CDR3 coding sequence is TGCGCCAGCAGCTCCCGCATACAGGGGTCCTCCTACGAGCAGTACTTC. Its translation is CASSSRIQGSSYEQYF. Full variable domain (rest looked up from reference TRBV5-1 and TRBJ2-7): KAGVTQTPRYLIKTRGQQVTLSCSPISGHRSVSWYQQTPGQGLQFLFEYFSETQRNKGNFPGRFSGRQFSNSRSEMNVSTLELGDSALYLCASSSRIQGSSYEQYFGPGTRLTVT.

The chain employs TRBV7-9 and TRBJ2-7; D possibly corresponds to TRBD1 (7 bases). The CDR3 totals 15 residues. Trimming took 0 bases from V and 5 from J, leaving 14 bases between them. CDR1 and CDR2 from the germline V gene are SEHNR and FQNEAQ (reference sequence). The CDR3 DNA reads TGTGCCAGCAGCTTAGCGCGTGGAGGGGGCGACGAGCAGTACTTC. Its translation: CASSLARGGGDEQYF. Drawing the rest from reference TRBV7-9 and TRBJ2-7, the complete variable domain is DTGVSQNPRHKITKRGQNVTFRCDPISEHNRLYWYRQTLGQGPEFLTYFQNEAQLEKSRLLSDRFSAERPKGSFSTLEIQRTEQGDSAMYLCASSLARGGGDEQYFGPGTRLTVT.

The chain is built from TRBV9 and TRBJ2-5; D is undetermined. The CDR3 has 14 amino acids. The germline CDR1 and CDR2 sequences are SGDLS and YYNGEE. The V end lost 3 bases, the J end lost 2 bases, and 11 bases lay between the germline ends. CDR3 loop: CASSGRSTQETQYF. CDR3 nucleotides: TGTGCCAGCAGCGGGCGGTCAACTCAAGAGACCCAGTACTTC.

The rearrangement joins TRBV5-1 to TRBJ2-3, with D possibly matching TRBD2 (6 bases). V gave up 0 bases and J gave up 9 bases, with 14 bases separating them. The CDR3 sequence is 14 residues long. Germline CDR1 is SGHRS and CDR2 is YFSETQ. The CDR3 DNA reads as TGCGCCAGCAGCTTGGCCGGGGAGGCAGCCACGCAGTATTTT. Protein product: CASSLAGEAATQYF.

This sequence joins TRBV27 and TRBJ2-1, with D perhaps matching TRBD2 (5 bases). This CDR3 contains 17 residues. Germline CDR1 is MNHEY and CDR2 is SMNVEV (reference sequence). V was trimmed by 0 bases and J by 2 bases, leaving 14 bases between them. This chain's CDR3 is CASSLSPRGLPYNEQFF. The CDR3 nucleotides are TGTGCCAGCAGTTTATCCCCACGGGGATTACCCTACAATGAGCAGTTCTTC.

This chain joins TRBV7-9 and TRBJ2-5; D remains unclear. The V gene lost 6 bases and the J gene lost 5 bases, with 13 bases spanning the gap. Germline V gives CDR1 SEHNR, CDR2 FQNEAQ (reference sequence). The CDR3 loop spans 13 amino acids. The CDR3 DNA sequence: TGTGCCAGCAGATCTCAGACCGGGGAGACCCAGTACTTC. Its protein product is CASRSQTGETQYF.

There are a few counts of this clone. The rearrangement joins TRBV2 to TRBJ1-6, with TRBD1 identical over 9 bases. V lost 6 bases and J lost 9; bases outside the gene matches: 6. Germline assignment: CDR1 SNHLY and CDR2 FYNNEI. This CDR3 contains 14 residues. CDR3 bases: TGTGCCAGCAGAGCCGACAGGGGGGTTTCACCCCTCCACTTT. Protein sequence: CASRADRGVSPLHF.

The chain recombines TRBV7-2 with TRBJ2-1; D is possibly TRBD1 (5 bases). V lost 1 base and J 8 bases, leaving 9 bases between the germline ends. The CDR3 has 13 residues. Germline V gene sequence: CDR1 SGHTA, CDR2 FQGNSA. DNA of the CDR3: TGTGCCAGCAGCTTAGTCTTCAGGGATGAGCAGTTCTTC. Its protein product is CASSLVFRDEQFF.